The 23 T cell receptor beta chains reported below all come from one sample, sequenced in a study of blood T cells in healthy people across ages. Using a J-beta primer mix together with a sample-barcoded 5' primer, a second PCR was run for about 6 to 12 cycles. TCRdb fed the 5' RACE reads into MiXCR, producing one record per CDR3 protein. Of 700,000 or so distinct CDR3 sequences in the sample, 22% were seen once. Specimen: blood. The receptors come from a man aged 65 to 85 in good health.

V and J are TRBV6-2 or TRBV6-3 and TRBJ2-5, with D tentatively TRBD2 (6 bases). The length of the CDR3 is 15 residues. Germline V gene lookup returns CDR1 MNHEY and CDR2 SVGEGT. Between the trimmed V and J ends, which lost 3 bases and 0 bases, there was a span of 11 bases. The CDR3 loop is CASSYTAGNQETQYF. The CDR3 region has the DNA TGTGCCAGCAGTTATACCGCGGGAAACCAAGAGACCCAGTACTTC.

This clonotype was seen a handful of times. The chain has TRBV20-1 and TRBJ2-3; D remains unclear. Germline CDR1 and CDR2: DFQATT and SNEGSKA (reference sequence). This CDR3 has 13 amino acids. V lost 1 base and J lost 2, with 7 bases in between. The CDR3 DNA sequence: TGCAGTGCTAGAGCTCGGATCACAGATACGCAGTATTTT. Residues: CSARARITDTQYF.

This clonotype was counted only a few times. The chain joins TRBV24-1 to TRBJ2-3; 10 nucleotides agree with TRBD1. The CDR3 covers 18 residues. V was pared by 4 bases and J by 2 bases, with 11 bases of the junction left unmatched. The V gene's germline CDR1 is KGHDR and CDR2 SFDVKD. The CDR3 DNA follows: TGTGCCACCAGTGACCCTCCCCCGGGACAGGGGACCACAGATACGCAGTATTTT. Translated: CATSDPPPGQGTTDTQYF.

This clonotype showed up just a few times. The V call is TRBV7-2, the J call TRBJ2-7; possibly TRBD1 or TRBD2 for D (6 bases each). Germline CDR1 and CDR2: SGHTA and FQGNSA. Between the trimmed V and J ends, which lost 1 base and 3 bases, there was a span of 16 bases. The CDR3 is 16 residues long. CDR3 amino acids: CASSLGGAGFGYEQYF. Here the CDR3 DNA reads TGTGCCAGCAGCTTAGGGGGGGCCGGGTTTGGCTACGAGCAGTACTTC.

The chain is built from TRBV7-9 and TRBJ2-3; 11 positions agree with TRBD1. CDR1 SEHNR and CDR2 FQNEAQ come from the germline V gene (reference sequence). Losses at the gene ends were 5 bases for V and 7 bases for J; bases not matched to a gene: 14. The CDR3 runs to 17 residues. This chain's CDR3 is CASSQPTVGTGGYTQYF. CDR3 coding DNA: TGTGCCAGCAGCCAACCAACAGTTGGGACAGGGGGGTATACGCAGTATTTT.

In this sample, this clonotype turned up once. The J gene is TRBJ2-6, the V gene TRBV5-1, with 7 bases that match TRBD1. Germline lookup yields CDR1 SGHRS and CDR2 YFSETQ. Trimming took 4 bases from V and 4 from J; bases not matched to a gene: 8. CDR3 length: 16 residues. DNA of the CDR3: TGCGCCAGCAGCCCCGATACAGGGGCCGGGGCCAACGTCCTGACTTTC. Encoded protein: CASSPDTGAGANVLTF.

This clonotype was seen a handful of times. V usage is TRBV5-1 and J usage is TRBJ1-2; no clear D. CDR1 and CDR2 (germline): SGHRS, YFSETQ. CDR3 length equals 13 residues. V lost 2 bases and J 3 bases, leaving 8 bases between the germline ends. Here the CDR3 DNA reads TGCGCCAGCAGCTTTGAAGGTGACTATGGCTACACCTTC. This codes for CASSFEGDYGYTF.

Many counts were recorded for this clonotype. V and J are TRBV2 and TRBJ2-5; D possibly matches TRBD1 or TRBD2 (6 bases each). The DNA end lines up better with TRBJ2-7; the J call may be wrong. The CDR3 has 13 amino acids. Germline V lookup: CDR1 SNHLY, CDR2 FYNNEI. The DNA for the CDR3 is TGTGCCAGCAAGGCCGGGGGCCACTACGAGCAGTACTTC. It translates to CASKAGGHYEQYF.

This clonotype was counted between two and nine times. The rearrangement joins TRBV29-1 to TRBJ2-5; the match to TRBD1 covers 7 bases. The DNA end is more similar to TRBJ2-7, so the J call may be wrong. This CDR3 has 13 residues. The V gene's germline CDR1 is SQVTM and CDR2 ANQGSEA. The CDR3 protein is CSVGQGDSYEQYF. The CDR3 bases are TGCAGCGTTGGACAGGGAGACTCCTACGAGCAGTACTTC.

This clonotype was counted a few times. The genes are TRBV6-5 and TRBJ1-3, with D hard to call. The CDR3 covers 15 residues. CDR1 and CDR2 (germline): MNHEY, SVGAGI. The V and J ends lost 2 bases and 0 bases respectively, with 8 bases between them. CDR3 region: CASSYGDTSGNTIYF. The DNA of the CDR3 is TGTGCCAGCAGTTACGGAGACACCTCTGGAAACACCATATATTTT.

The V call is TRBV6-1, the J call TRBJ2-5, with D perhaps being TRBD1 or TRBD2 (5 bases each). Germline-derived CDR1 and CDR2 are MNHNS and SASEGT. The CDR3 totals 13 residues. V lost 7 bases and J lost 9, with 18 bases in between. CDR3 nucleotides: TGTGCCAGCAACGGGGACCTCAGATGGGCCCAGTACTTC. Protein sequence: CASNGDLRWAQYF.

The chain has TRBV4-3 and TRBJ1-4; D uncertain. Germline V gene sequence: CDR1 LGHNA, CDR2 YSLEER. V was trimmed by 2 bases and J by 2 bases, leaving 9 bases between them. This CDR3 spans 15 amino acids. The CDR3 DNA is TGCGCCAGCAGCCAATTCATCGGGACTAATGAAAAACTGTTTTTT. Its translation: CASSQFIGTNEKLFF.

A note on this clonotype: A read error may account for a junction end that differs from germline. V is TRBV12-3 or TRBV12-4 and J is TRBJ1-1; perhaps TRBD1 as D (5 bases). This CDR3 contains 16 residues. The CDR3 loop is CTSSSSPGTGNTEAFF. In DNA form, the CDR3 reads TGTACCAGCAGTTCCTCACCTGGGACGGGAAACACTGAAGCTTTCTTT.

The chain employs TRBV20-1 and TRBJ2-1; 7 positions match TRBD2. Germline V gene data show CDR1 as DFQATT and CDR2 as SNEGSKA (reference sequence). The CDR3 loop spans 16 amino acids. The V segment lost 5 bases and the J segment 7 bases; nucleotides outside the gene matches: 17. CDR3 loop: CSAYYRERGLGNEQFF. CDR3 DNA sequence: TGCAGTGCTTACTATAGAGAGCGGGGCCTGGGGAATGAGCAGTTCTTC.

This clonotype was seen a few times. CDR3 loop: CASRPINRIGSSGANVLTF. The CDR3 DNA reads as TGTGCCAGCAGACCTATAAACAGGATAGGGAGTTCTGGGGCCAACGTCCTGACTTTC. The chain links TRBV12-3 or TRBV12-4 to TRBJ2-6, with D perhaps matching TRBD1 or TRBD2 (5 bases each). This CDR3 contains 19 residues. The V end lost 6 bases, the J end lost 1 base, and 22 bases lay between the germline ends.

Worth noting for this clonotype: At one end, the junction sequence differs from germline, possibly due to a read error. This CDR3 is CASSLARGDTEAFF. Here the CDR3 DNA reads TGTGCCAGCAGTTTAGCGAGGGGGGACACTGAAGCTTTCTTT. The chain recombines TRBV5-1 with TRBJ1-1; a possible D gene is TRBD1 (6 bases). This CDR3 comprises 14 residues. Germline CDR1 reads SGHRS; CDR2 reads YFSETQ.

This clonotype was counted many times. CDR3 in DNA: TGTGCCAGCAGAAAGGAAGACTATGGCTACACCTTC. The encoded protein is CASRKEDYGYTF. The V call is TRBV27, the J call TRBJ1-2; no reliable D call. Germline V gene data show CDR1 as MNHEY and CDR2 as SMNVEV (reference sequence). CDR3 size: 12 residues. V gave up 6 bases and J gave up 3 bases, with 8 bases separating them.

The rearrangement links TRBV20-1 to TRBJ1-1; D unclear. Trimming removed 4 bases at V and 1 base at J, with 10 bases between. CDR3 length: 13 amino acids. Germline CDR1 DFQATT, CDR2 SNEGSKA (reference sequence). Written as DNA, the CDR3 is TGCAGTGCTACCTGGGCAGAGAACACTGAAGCTTTCTTT. As protein: CSATWAENTEAFF.

This clonotype was detected a few times. V usage is TRBV5-1 and J usage is TRBJ2-2, with 8 bases lining up with TRBD1. The V gene end was trimmed by 5 bases and the J gene end by 3 bases; junction bases not matched to a gene: 6. Germline V gene sequence: CDR1 SGHRS, CDR2 YFSETQ. The CDR3 spans 15 residues. The CDR3 DNA is TGCGCCAGCAGTACCGGGACAGGCTACACCGGGGAGCTGTTTTTT. This sequence encodes CASSTGTGYTGELFF.

Only a few counts were recorded for this clonotype. The genes are TRBV29-1 and TRBJ2-1, with a tentative D call TRBD2 (5 bases). This CDR3 has 14 residues. Germline lookup yields CDR1 SQVTM and CDR2 ANQGSEA. V lost 2 bases and J 7 bases, leaving 15 bases between the germline ends. CDR3 protein: CSVERVGEGNEQFF. As DNA, the CDR3 is TGCAGCGTTGAACGGGTGGGAGAAGGAAATGAGCAGTTCTTC.

This rearrangement joins TRBV6-5 to TRBJ1-5; 10 bases fit TRBD1. The CDR3 length is 15 residues. Germline assignment: CDR1 MNHEY and CDR2 SVGAGI. J lost 7 bases, V lost 5 bases, and 8 bases had no gene match. The CDR3 loop reads CASSPGTGAGQPQHF. The CDR3 bases are TGTGCCAGCAGTCCCGGGACAGGGGCGGGGCAGCCCCAGCATTTT.

The chain joins TRBV10-2 to TRBJ1-2; D unclear. This CDR3 region has 12 residues. The V gene lost 2 bases and the J gene lost 3 bases, with 4 bases spanning the gap. In germline, CDR1 is WSHSY, CDR2 SAAADI. The CDR3 reads CASSEPDYGYTF. CDR3 coding DNA: TGCGCCAGCAGTGAGCCCGACTATGGCTACACCTTC.

This clonotype was seen at least ten times. The V call is TRBV7-9, the J call TRBJ1-4, with D uncertain. Trimming took off 4 bases at V and 0 bases at J, with 9 bases between the two ends. CDR3 length: 15 amino acids. Germline CDR1 reads SEHNR; CDR2 reads FQNEAQ (reference sequence). Here the CDR3 reads CASSSRATTNEKLFF. The CDR3 nucleotides read TGTGCCAGCAGCTCGAGAGCGACAACTAATGAAAAACTGTTTTTT.